What follows are 21 T cell receptor beta chains derived from one specimen sequenced in a study of blood T cell repertoires in COVID-19. The repertoire was sequenced with immunoSEQ multiplex PCR; TCRdb's copy has only in-frame clones and lacks some. The sample holds about 140,000 clones, about 82% seen once. What was sequenced was peripheral blood. The receptors stem from a woman between 55 and 75 years old with acute or convalescent COVID-19.

V and J are TRBV27 and TRBJ1-1; D is unclear. The CDR3 is made up of 13 amino acids. Germline V lookup: CDR1 MNHEY, CDR2 SMNVEV (reference sequence). V was cut by 4 bases and J by 0 bases, with 6 bases left in between. CDR3 loop: CASSSRVNTEAFF. CDR3 sequence (DNA): TGTGCCAGCAGTTCCCGGGTGAACACTGAAGCTTTCTTT.

The gene calls are TRBV11-1 and TRBJ2-1; D might be TRBD1 (5 bases). With 1 base removed from V and 5 bases from J, the gap between germline ends came to 6 bases. The germline gives CDR1 SGHAT, CDR2 FQDESV (reference sequence). The CDR3 sequence is 13 residues long. CDR3 DNA: TGTGCCAGCAGCTTAGGGGGCCACAATGAGCAGTTCTTC. Translation: CASSLGGHNEQFF.

The chain is built from TRBV30 and TRBJ1-1; D remains unclear. With 6 bases removed from V and 1 base from J, the gap between germline ends came to 12 bases. Germline CDR1 GTSNPN, CDR2 SVGIG (reference sequence). This CDR3 region has 13 residues. The CDR3 loop is CACLRPQNTEAFF. CDR3 DNA: TGTGCCTGTCTGAGGCCGCAGAACACTGAAGCTTTCTTT.

The genes are TRBV6-5 and TRBJ2-7, with a possible D match to TRBD1 (5 bases). Germline CDR1 is MNHEY and CDR2 is SVGAGI. Trimming took 6 bases from V and 3 from J, leaving 15 bases between them. The CDR3 has 14 residues. The CDR3 DNA reads as TGTGCCAGCAGCGAGACAGCCCGCCGCTACGAGCAGTACTTC. It translates to CASSETARRYEQYF.

The chain combines TRBV3-1 (or the pseudogene TRBV3-2) with TRBJ2-7, with D possibly matching TRBD1 (5 bases). CDR1 LGHDT and CDR2 YNNKEL come from the germline V gene (reference sequence). The length of the CDR3 is 12 residues. Trimming pared 4 bases from V and 13 bases from J, leaving 17 bases between. In DNA form, the CDR3 reads TGTGCCAGCAGCCTAGAGTTAGGGGCAACTTACTTC. The encoded protein is CASSLELGATYF.

DNA for the CDR3: TGTGCCAGCAGCCCCGACAGGTACTACGAGCAGTACTTC. Translating it yields CASSPDRYYEQYF. J is TRBJ2-7 and V is TRBV11-2; perhaps TRBD1 as D (6 bases). The CDR3 consists of 13 residues. CDR1 and CDR2 from the germline V gene are SGHAT and FQNNGV. V was clipped by 5 bases and J by 3 bases, with 11 bases between them. The full variable domain, rest sourced from reference TRBV11-2 and TRBJ2-7, is EAGVAQSPRYKIIEKRQSVAFWCNPISGHATLYWYQQILGQGPKLLIQFQNNGVVDDSQLPKDRFSAERLKGVDSTLKIQPAKLEDSAVYLCASSPDRYYEQYFGPGTRLTVT.

The chain combines TRBV5-5 with TRBJ1-5; TRBD1 agrees at 8 bases. With V trimmed by 3 bases and J by 3 bases, 8 bases remained unmatched. Germline assignment: CDR1 SGHKS and CDR2 YYEKEE (reference sequence). CDR3 length equals 16 residues. CDR3 residues: CASSWGQAENNQPQHF. The CDR3 nucleotides read TGTGCCAGCAGCTGGGGACAGGCAGAAAACAATCAGCCCCAGCATTTT.

This clone is a singleton in its sample. The chain has TRBV5-6 and TRBJ2-7, with a tentative D call TRBD2 (6 bases). V lost 3 bases and J 2 bases, leaving 15 bases between the germline ends. From germline, CDR1 is SGHDT and CDR2 YYEEEE. The CDR3 spans 15 residues. CDR3: CASSWDSAAPYEQYF. CDR3 DNA: TGTGCCAGCAGCTGGGACTCTGCAGCTCCCTACGAGCAGTACTTC.

The chain recombines TRBV28 with TRBJ2-1; 14 positions agree with TRBD2. This CDR3 region has 24 residues. With 2 bases clipped from V and 0 bases from J, the junction kept 21 bases outside the gene matches. Germline values: CDR1 MDHEN, CDR2 SYDVKM. The chain's CDR3 is CASSLRQWDPGLAGGIISYNEQFF. In DNA form, the CDR3 reads TGTGCCAGCAGTTTACGACAATGGGACCCTGGACTAGCGGGGGGAATTATCTCCTACAATGAGCAGTTCTTC.

The chain carries TRBV28 and TRBJ1-1; D remains ambiguous. Germline CDR1 reads MDHEN; CDR2 reads SYDVKM. The V end was cut by 2 bases, the J end by 0 bases, with 7 bases between. CDR3 length: 14 amino acids. Here the CDR3 reads CASSLTDLNTEAFF. The CDR3, as DNA: TGTGCCAGCAGTTTAACAGATCTGAACACTGAAGCTTTCTTT.

In this sample, this clone turned up a few times. This sequence joins TRBV4-1 and TRBJ1-5, with TRBD1 as a possible D gene (6 bases). CDR3 length: 15 residues. Per germline, CDR1 MGHRA and CDR2 YSYEKL. Trimming cost V 5 bases and J 5 bases, with 16 bases left between them. In DNA form, the CDR3 reads TGCGCCAGCAGCAGACCGGACAGCCCCGATCAGCCCCAGCATTTT. Residues: CASSRPDSPDQPQHF.

This sequence joins TRBV19 and TRBJ1-3; D is uncertain. Germline assignment: CDR1 LNHDA and CDR2 SQIVND (reference sequence). V lost 2 bases and J 3 bases, leaving 8 bases between the germline ends. The CDR3 length is 14 residues. This chain's CDR3 is CASSISQVGNTIYF. In DNA form, the CDR3 reads TGTGCCAGTAGTATAAGCCAGGTTGGAAACACCATATATTTT.

The V call is TRBV9, the J call TRBJ2-3; no clear D gene. V lost 4 bases, J lost 7 bases, and 13 bases lay in between. The length of the CDR3 is 13 residues. Germline V lookup: CDR1 SGDLS, CDR2 YYNGEE. CDR3 in amino acids: CASSSEHVYTQYF. The CDR3 DNA sequence: TGTGCCAGCAGCTCGGAGCACGTCTATACGCAGTATTTT.

This rearrangement joins TRBV7-2 to TRBJ2-7; TRBD1 is a possible D gene (5 bases). With 3 bases removed from V and 0 bases from J, the gap between germline ends came to 12 bases. There are 15 residues in the CDR3. Germline CDR1 is SGHTA and CDR2 is FQGNSA. The DNA for the CDR3 is TGTGCCAGCAGCTTGGTAAGGGGCTTCTCCTACGAGCAGTACTTC. It translates to CASSLVRGFSYEQYF. Combining the CDR3 with reference TRBV7-2 and TRBJ2-7 gives the whole variable domain GAGVSQSPSNKVTEKGKDVELRCDPISGHTALYWYRQSLGQGLEFLIYFQGNSAPDKSGLPSDRFSAERTGGSVSTLTIQRTQQEDSAVYLCASSLVRGFSYEQYFGPGTRLTVT.

The chain couples TRBV12-3 or TRBV12-4 to TRBJ1-1; tentatively, D is TRBD1 (5 bases). The CDR3 totals 13 residues. The V end was cut by 2 bases, the J end by 4 bases, with 8 bases between. This CDR3 reads CASSLRGSTEAFF. The CDR3 DNA reads TGTGCCAGCAGTTTAAGGGGAAGCACTGAAGCTTTCTTT.

The gene calls are TRBV18 and TRBJ1-3, with 7 positions matching TRBD1. The V and J ends lost 5 bases and 2 bases, in that order; junction bases with no gene match: 9. CDR3 length: 16 amino acids. Germline CDR1 and CDR2: KGHSH and LQKENI. The chain's CDR3 is CASSSWTGTAGNTIYF. The CDR3 region has the DNA TGTGCCAGCTCATCCTGGACAGGTACGGCTGGAAACACCATATATTTT.

The rearrangement joins TRBV5-1 to TRBJ1-5, with D perhaps matching TRBD1 (5 bases). Germline loops: CDR1 SGHRS, CDR2 YFSETQ. The CDR3 has 13 amino acids. V lost 4 bases and J 7 bases, leaving 12 bases between the germline ends. CDR3 sequence reads: CASSPQRGQPQHF. The DNA of the CDR3 is TGCGCCAGCAGCCCCCAGCGGGGCCAGCCCCAGCATTTT.

V gene TRBV28 combines with J gene TRBJ2-7; TRBD1 matches at 10 bases. V shed 5 bases, J shed 5 bases, and the junction held 12 bases outside the gene matches. The CDR3 is 16 residues long. Per germline, CDR1 MDHEN and CDR2 SYDVKM. The DNA for the CDR3 is TGTGCCAGCAGTGCCCCGGCCTCCGGGACAGGGGACGAGCAGTACTTC. Its translation: CASSAPASGTGDEQYF.

The genes are TRBV5-4 and TRBJ2-2, with D possibly being TRBD2 (6 bases). Per the germline V gene, CDR1 is SGHNT and CDR2 is YYREEE (reference sequence). The CDR3 consists of 16 residues. Trimming stripped 2 bases from V and 6 bases from J, with 17 bases between. CDR3 region: CASSFYSGLEAGELFF. CDR3 bases: TGTGCCAGCAGCTTCTATTCGGGACTTGAGGCCGGGGAGCTGTTTTTT. Full variable domain (rest looked up from reference TRBV5-4 and TRBJ2-2): ETGVTQSPTHLIKTRGQQVTLRCSSQSGHNTVSWYQQALGQGPQFIFQYYREEENGRGNFPPRFSGLQFPNYSSELNVNALELDDSALYLCASSFYSGLEAGELFFGEGSRLTVL.

The chain has TRBV28 and TRBJ2-3; the match to TRBD2 covers 8 bases. The CDR3 loop spans 16 amino acids. CDR1 and CDR2 (germline): MDHEN, SYDVKM. After removal of 6 bases from V and 4 bases from J, the junction contained 12 bases not matched to a gene. The CDR3 spells CASRTGTRARPDTQYF. DNA of the CDR3: TGTGCCAGCAGGACCGGGACTAGGGCTAGACCAGATACGCAGTATTTT. Filled out from reference TRBV28 and TRBJ2-3, the complete variable domain reads DVKVTQSSRYLVKRTGEKVFLECVQDMDHENMFWYRQDPGLGLRLIYFSYDVKMKEKGDIPEGYSVSREKKERFSLILESASTNQTSMYLCASRTGTRARPDTQYFGPGTRLTVL.

The chain uses TRBV3-1 (or the pseudogene TRBV3-2) and TRBJ1-1; tentative D call: TRBD1 (5 bases). The CDR3 covers 13 residues. Trimming cost V 3 bases and J 1 base, with 6 bases left between them. Per the germline V gene, CDR1 is LGHDT and CDR2 is YNNKEL (reference sequence). CDR3 coding DNA: TGTGCCAGCAGCCAGACAGCGAACACTGAAGCTTTCTTT. The encoded protein is CASSQTANTEAFF.